The T cell receptor beta chain under discussion was sequenced for a study of blood T cell repertoires in COVID-19. Study-level background: The samples span acute and convalescent COVID-19 from the United States, Italy and Spain. T cells, B-cell-depleted T cells, or PBMCs supplied cDNA or gDNA.

In the study's own analysis: Estimated nucleated cell counts came from reference gene primer amplification. Sequenced by immunoSEQ multiplex PCR; TCRdb stores in-frame clones only, minus some. V and J calls and clone size are those listed in that table; D and trimming were worked out from the DNA. The sample comprises some 250,000 clones, about nine tenths of which are singletons, and over 2% rests with the top ten. Germline CDR1 and CDR2: SGHRS and YFSETQ. The CDR3 covers 14 residues. V gave up 6 bases and J gave up 3 bases; unmatched junction bases: 6. This clone was detected a few times. The source of this sequence is a man aged 30-40 years who had recovered from COVID-19. The chain uses TRBV5-1 and TRBJ2-3, with 8 bases aligning to TRBD2. The sequenced sample was peripheral blood. CDR3 sequence (DNA): TGCGCCAGCAAAGGTCCGGGGGGGACAGATACGCAGTATTTT. Protein sequence: CASKGPGGTDTQYF.